The 3 T cell receptor beta chains listed next were all sequenced from one sample in a study of Ad26.COV2.S vaccination and SARS-CoV-2 variants. Stated treatment: around 19 received Ad26.COV2.S at low or high dose, single or two shots; about 5 received placebo; per-sample allocation not given. The samples date from day 63 after the first vaccine or placebo injection. Produced via immunoSEQ multiplex PCR; TCRdb's table is partial and in-frame only. Among 450,000 to 550,000 clones listed, roughly 89% were seen once. The sequences come from peripheral blood, collected in a trial of Ad26.COV2.S vaccine versus placebo. The receptors come from a person aged 18 to 59 who received the Ad26.COV2.S COVID-19 vaccine or a placebo.

The rearrangement uses TRBV7-9 and TRBJ2-7, with D hard to call. The CDR3 consists of 13 residues. Germline CDR1 SEHNR, CDR2 FQNEAQ (reference sequence). Trimming stripped 1 base from V and 3 bases from J, with 7 bases between. The CDR3 nucleotides read TGTGCCAGCAGCTTAGGAGCAGACTACGAGCAGTACGTC. Residues: CASSLGADYEQYV.

This clone showed up just once. The chain combines TRBV6-6 with TRBJ2-3, with D hard to call. Germline-derived CDR1 and CDR2 are MNHNY and SVGAGI (reference sequence). The germline V and J ends were trimmed by 10 bases and 0 bases, with 14 bases remaining between them. The CDR3 is 14 residues long. CDR3 amino acids: CATRSAASTDTQYF. The CDR3 coding sequence is TGTGCCACCCGTTCAGCTGCTAGCACAGATACGCAGTATTTT.

The genes are TRBV7-2 and TRBJ2-3; D gene uncertain. The V end lost 5 bases, the J end lost 4 bases, and 10 bases lay between the germline ends. Germline V gene data show CDR1 as SGHTA and CDR2 as FQGNSA. The CDR3 is made up of 13 amino acids. DNA of the CDR3: TGTGCCAGCAGCCGAGGCCCATCAGATACGCAGTATTTT. Translated, it gives CASSRGPSDTQYF.